What follows are 30 T cell receptor beta chains derived from one specimen sequenced in a study of T-cell reconstitution after alpha-beta-depleted transplantation in children. A TCRbeta library incorporating unique molecular identifiers was prepared. Using its own MiXCR run on the PCR reads, TCRdb lists one record per CDR3 protein. The sample comprises about 980,000 distinct CDR3 sequences, about 29% of which are singletons, and about 28% rests with the top ten. Sequenced here: PBMCs, mostly from graft donor cells, sampled 360 days after TCRalphabeta/CD19-depleted stem cell transplant. The receptor set was obtained from a boy in the first two years of life who had a stem cell transplant for SCID, so the T cells may come from the graft donor.

The genes are TRBV7-9 and TRBJ1-1; D may be TRBD1 (5 bases). The CDR3 runs 15 residues. V lost 3 bases and J 6 bases, leaving 17 bases between the germline ends. The V gene's germline CDR1 is SEHNR and CDR2 FQNEAQ (reference sequence). The DNA of the CDR3 is TGTGCCAGCAGCTTCCCCTGGGTAGGGGTGGCTGAAGCTTTCTTT. This translates into CASSFPWVGVAEAFF.

The rearrangement joins TRBV2 to TRBJ1-1; D remains ambiguous. CDR3 length: 11 amino acids. Between the trimmed V and J ends, which lost 7 bases and 11 bases, there was a span of 14 bases. Germline assignment: CDR1 SNHLY and CDR2 FYNNEI. The CDR3 sequence: CASMPVSRAFF. The CDR3 DNA is TGTGCCAGCATGCCGGTCAGCCGGGCTTTCTTT.

This clonotype was detected a few times. The chain employs TRBV5-1 and TRBJ2-3; 9 bases agree with TRBD1. CDR1 is SGHRS and CDR2 is YFSETQ in the germline V gene. Losses at the gene ends were 4 bases for V and 7 bases for J; bases not matched to a gene: 13. The CDR3 spans 16 residues. In DNA, the CDR3 is TGCGCCAGCAGCCCAAGGATGGAACAGGGGGCACATACGCAGTATTTT. Its translation is CASSPRMEQGAHTQYF.

The chain employs TRBV12-3 or TRBV12-4 and TRBJ2-1, with TRBD2 identical over 9 bases. The CDR3 runs 15 residues. Germline trimming cut 6 bases from V and 4 bases from J; bases unmatched to any gene: 7. DNA of the CDR3: TGTGCCAGCAGACCAAGCGGGGGGTCGTACAATGAGCAGTTCTTC. This gives the protein CASRPSGGSYNEQFF.

This clonotype was observed at least ten times. The chain carries TRBV18 and TRBJ2-2; D remains unclear. The germline V and J ends were trimmed by 4 bases and 6 bases, with 12 bases remaining between them. From germline, CDR1 is KGHSH and CDR2 LQKENI. CDR3 length: 14 amino acids. The CDR3 is CASSRTLTSGELFF. The CDR3 region has the DNA TGTGCCAGCTCACGCACCCTCACCTCCGGGGAGCTGTTTTTT.

The V gene is TRBV9, the J gene TRBJ1-3; D might be TRBD1 (5 bases). Trimming left V 4 bases short and J 4 bases short, with 12 bases between. The germline gives CDR1 SGDLS, CDR2 YYNGEE. CDR3 length: 14 amino acids. Here the CDR3 DNA reads TGTGCCAGCAGCCCGGGACCCAAGGGAAACACCATATATTTT. The encoded protein is CASSPGPKGNTIYF.

There are many counts of this clonotype. The rearrangement uses TRBV4-1 and TRBJ2-1; weak D call: TRBD2 (6 bases). The CDR3 consists of 12 residues. Germline values: CDR1 MGHRA, CDR2 YSYEKL. The germline V and J ends were trimmed by 3 bases and 12 bases, with 12 bases remaining between them. CDR3 residues: CASSHGGTLQFF. CDR3 sequence (DNA): TGCGCCAGCAGCCACGGAGGGACGTTGCAGTTCTTC.

This clonotype turned up a few times. V usage is TRBV10-3 and J usage is TRBJ2-1; tentatively, D is TRBD2 (6 bases). V gave up 10 bases and J gave up 0 bases, with 13 bases separating them. CDR3 length: 14 amino acids. The V gene's germline CDR1 is ENHRY and CDR2 SYGVKD. Here the CDR3 reads CATCSGYSYNEQFF. Written as DNA, the CDR3 is TGTGCCACCTGTAGCGGATACTCCTACAATGAGCAGTTCTTC.

There are a few counts of this clonotype. J is TRBJ1-1 and V is TRBV18, with D tentatively TRBD1 (5 bases). V shed 7 bases and J shed 3 bases, with 18 bases lying between them. Germline V gene sequence: CDR1 KGHSH, CDR2 LQKENI. The CDR3 sequence is 15 residues long. CDR3 coding DNA: TGTGCCAGCTTAGCCCAGGGTAGCCTTCACACTGAAGCTTTCTTT. Amino acids: CASLAQGSLHTEAFF.

The V and J genes are TRBV20-1 and TRBJ2-1; D could derive from TRBD1 or TRBD2 (5 bases each). Germline assignment: CDR1 DFQATT and CDR2 SNEGSKA (reference sequence). This CDR3 is 13 amino acids long. V was shortened by 4 bases and J by 5 bases, with 12 bases between the two germline ends. CDR3 residues: CSATPGTHNEQFF. CDR3 DNA sequence: TGCAGTGCTACCCCTGGGACCCACAATGAGCAGTTCTTC.

This clonotype was counted only a few times. V usage is TRBV7-2 and J usage is TRBJ2-5; no clear D gene. Trimming shortened V by 5 bases and J by 2 bases, and 12 bases separated the two germline ends. The CDR3 spans 14 residues. Germline V lookup: CDR1 SGHTA, CDR2 FQGNSA. CDR3 sequence: CASSPRTRQETQYF. The CDR3 DNA reads TGTGCCAGCAGCCCCCGGACGAGGCAAGAGACCCAGTACTTC.

This clonotype occurred a few times. The chain employs TRBV27 and TRBJ1-5; 8 nucleotides match TRBD1. CDR1 is MNHEY, CDR2 SMNVEV, per germline (reference sequence). Losses at the gene ends were 5 bases for V and 5 bases for J; bases not matched to a gene: 11. This CDR3 is built from 16 residues. The CDR3 nucleotides are TGTGCCAGCAGTCCGGACAGGGTATATGGTTATCAGCCCCAGCATTTT. Protein product: CASSPDRVYGYQPQHF.

The genes are TRBV6-5 and TRBJ1-4; possibly TRBD1 for D (5 bases). The CDR3 is 14 residues long. CDR1 and CDR2 (germline): MNHEY, SVGAGI. V lost 2 bases and J lost 6, with 10 bases in between. The DNA of the CDR3 is TGTGCCAGCAGTTACGGGGGAGTGGATGAAAAACTGTTTTTT. Protein: CASSYGGVDEKLFF.

The rearrangement joins TRBV4-2 to TRBJ2-2; D is tentatively TRBD1 or TRBD2 (5 bases each). CDR1 is LGHNA and CDR2 is YNFKEQ in the germline V gene. The CDR3 has 19 residues. V lost 3 bases, J lost 1 base, and 21 bases lay in between. This CDR3 is CASSHSPGTPFWNTGELFF. As DNA, the CDR3 is TGTGCCAGCAGCCATTCACCCGGGACCCCCTTTTGGAACACCGGGGAGCTGTTTTTT.

The rearrangement joins TRBV6-1 to TRBJ1-5; TRBD1 aligns across 8 bases. V gave up 4 bases and J gave up 1 base; unmatched junction bases: 18. The germline V gene has CDR1 MNHNS and CDR2 SASEGT. The CDR3 runs to 20 residues. CDR3 DNA: TGTGCCAGCAGTGCATATCTGGACAGGGTGCTAGGGTGGAGCAATCAGCCCCAGCATTTT. As protein: CASSAYLDRVLGWSNQPQHF.

This clonotype was seen only a few times. The J gene is TRBJ1-2, the V gene TRBV29-1, with D tentatively TRBD1 (6 bases). Germline values: CDR1 SQVTM, CDR2 ANQGSEA. Trimming took 6 bases from V and 0 from J, leaving 17 bases between them. The CDR3 has 15 amino acids. CDR3 protein: CSVRDTGQPNYGYTF. DNA of the CDR3: TGCAGCGTCCGGGACACTGGACAACCTAACTATGGCTACACCTTC.

The V and J genes are TRBV2 and TRBJ2-1; 7 nucleotides agree with TRBD1. From germline, CDR1 is SNHLY and CDR2 FYNNEI. Trimming removed 6 bases from V and 2 bases from J; junction bases left unmatched: 13. CDR3 size: 17 residues. Here the CDR3 DNA reads TGTGCCAGCAGCGAACCAGAAGACAGGGCCCCCTACAATGAGCAGTTCTTC. It is translated as CASSEPEDRAPYNEQFF.

This clonotype has at least ten counts. The V and J genes are TRBV9 and TRBJ1-1, with D possibly matching TRBD1 (6 bases). This CDR3 spans 17 amino acids. Looked up from germline, CDR1 is SGDLS and CDR2 is YYNGEE. The ends were cut back, 4 bases at V and 3 bases at J, with 22 bases in the middle. The DNA for the CDR3 is TGTGCCAGCAGCTCCCGTAGTGGGGGCAAAGAGGACACTGAAGCTTTCTTT. The encoded protein is CASSSRSGGKEDTEAFF. The variable domain in full, completed from reference TRBV9 and TRBJ1-1, reads DSGVTQTPKHLITATGQRVTLRCSPRSGDLSVYWYQQSLDQGLQFLIQYYNGEERAKGNILERFSAQQFPDLHSELNLSSLELGDSALYFCASSSRSGGKEDTEAFFGQGTRLTVV.

This clonotype was recorded a few times. The chain combines TRBV4-1 with TRBJ1-2, with D possibly matching TRBD1 (5 bases). V gave up 5 bases and J gave up 3 bases, with 16 bases separating them. Germline CDR1 MGHRA, CDR2 YSYEKL. The CDR3 is 15 residues long. The CDR3 here is CASSSFSRAHYGYTF. The CDR3 DNA reads TGCGCCAGCAGCTCTTTCTCCAGGGCTCACTATGGCTACACCTTC.

There are a few counts of this clonotype. The V and J genes are TRBV5-1 and TRBJ2-5; 8 bases are shared with TRBD1. Germline lookup yields CDR1 SGHRS and CDR2 YFSETQ. The CDR3 has 15 residues. Unmatched junction bases numbered 6, after V lost 0 bases and J lost 5 bases. In DNA, the CDR3 is TGCGCCAGCAGCTTGGGACCAGGGGGCGCCGAGACCCAGTACTTC. As protein: CASSLGPGGAETQYF. The full variable domain, rest sourced from reference TRBV5-1 and TRBJ2-5, is KAGVTQTPRYLIKTRGQQVTLSCSPISGHRSVSWYQQTPGQGLQFLFEYFSETQRNKGNFPGRFSGRQFSNSRSEMNVSTLELGDSALYLCASSLGPGGAETQYFGPGTRLLVL.

This clonotype was observed a few times. The chain has TRBV5-1 and TRBJ2-3; D not resolved. Germline CDR1 and CDR2: SGHRS and YFSETQ. Trimming left V 5 bases short and J 0 bases short, with 10 bases between. The CDR3 runs 14 residues. CDR3 sequence reads: CASRIDPSTDTQYF. The CDR3 DNA follows: TGCGCCAGCAGAATAGACCCCAGCACAGATACGCAGTATTTT.

V and J are TRBV12-3 or TRBV12-4 and TRBJ2-2; TRBD1 matches at 8 bases. CDR3 size: 17 residues. The J segment lost 3 bases and the V segment lost 4 bases, leaving 10 bases of the junction unmatched. CDR3 sequence reads: CASSSAGGAGDTGELFF. For the CDR3, the DNA is TGTGCCAGCAGTTCGGCAGGGGGCGCTGGGGACACCGGGGAGCTGTTTTTT.

CDR3 nucleotide sequence: TGTGCCAGCAGCGCGGGACTGAACACAGATACGCAGTATTTT. It encodes CASSAGLNTDTQYF. This sequence joins TRBV5-6 and TRBJ2-3, with a weak D call TRBD2 (6 bases). With 4 bases removed from V and 2 bases from J, the gap between germline ends came to 11 bases. The germline CDR1 and CDR2 sequences are SGHDT and YYEEEE. CDR3 length: 14 amino acids.

This chain uses TRBV4-1 with TRBJ2-1, with no clear D. Trimming took 2 bases from V and 0 from J, leaving 14 bases between them. The CDR3 has 17 amino acids. CDR1 is MGHRA, CDR2 YSYEKL, per germline. Written as DNA, the CDR3 is TGCGCCAGCAGCCAAAACCCACAAGAAACCTCCTACAATGAGCAGTTCTTC. This sequence encodes CASSQNPQETSYNEQFF.

The V and J genes are TRBV6-2 or TRBV6-3 and TRBJ2-7; D gene ambiguous. In germline, CDR1 is MNHEY, CDR2 SVGEGT. The CDR3 covers 12 residues. The V gene lost 5 bases and the J gene lost 7 bases, with 12 bases spanning the gap. The CDR3 protein is CASSTPLREQYF. DNA of the CDR3: TGTGCCAGCAGTACCCCATTGAGGGAGCAGTACTTC.

The chain carries TRBV25-1 and TRBJ2-1, with D perhaps matching TRBD2 (6 bases). Germline loops: CDR1 MGHDK, CDR2 SYGVNS. This CDR3 comprises 15 residues. V was pared by 4 bases and J by 8 bases, with 18 bases between. CDR3 sequence (DNA): TGTGCCAGCAGTGGAGGGAGGCTAGCAGGCGATGAGCAGTTCTTC. Translating gives CASSGGRLAGDEQFF.

This clonotype was counted a few times. The chain carries TRBV6-5 and TRBJ2-1, with D possibly matching TRBD2 (5 bases). This CDR3 spans 14 amino acids. The V gene's germline CDR1 is MNHEY and CDR2 SVGAGI. The ends were cut back, 0 bases at V and 9 bases at J, with 12 bases in the middle. CDR3 region: CASSYSGLATEQFF. The CDR3 DNA reads TGTGCCAGCAGTTACTCGGGTCTAGCTACTGAGCAGTTCTTC.

The V and J genes are TRBV11-2 and TRBJ1-1; TRBD1 is a possible D gene (5 bases). V was pared by 8 bases and J by 3 bases, with 13 bases between. The CDR3 totals 13 residues. Looked up from germline, CDR1 is SGHAT and CDR2 is FQNNGV. The CDR3 is CASCRDPDTEAFF. In nucleotides, the CDR3 is TGTGCCAGCTGCCGGGACCCCGACACTGAAGCTTTCTTT.

This clonotype came up a few times. This rearrangement joins TRBV20-1 to TRBJ2-7; D may be TRBD2 (5 bases). The CDR3 has 13 residues. Germline CDR1 DFQATT, CDR2 SNEGSKA (reference sequence). V dropped 5 bases and J dropped 0 bases, with 11 bases sitting between them. The CDR3 protein is CSAGSTSSYEQYF. CDR3 in DNA: TGCAGTGCTGGGTCAACTAGCTCCTACGAGCAGTACTTC.

This rearrangement joins TRBV12-3 or TRBV12-4 to TRBJ2-3; TRBD2 matches 7 bases. This CDR3 is 12 amino acids long. With 4 bases clipped from V and 10 bases from J, the junction kept 5 bases outside the gene matches. The CDR3 protein is CASSSGLVAQYF. As DNA, the CDR3 is TGTGCCAGCAGTTCTGGACTAGTTGCGCAGTATTTT.